The text below deals with one TCR beta chain. Its antigen is as yet unknown. A read error may account for a junction end that differs from germline. The entry originates in a study of regulatory T cells in long-lasting Graves disease. Study-level information: Over 5 years of antithyroid drugs with positive TSH receptor antibodies was taken to mean persistent Graves' disease. Study-level findings and limits: Persistent disease samples used TRBV28, TRBJ1-2 and TRBJ2-5 preferentially.

Both iRepertoire HTBI primers and Arm-PCR of CDR3 regions were used to build the TCR beta libraries. TCRdb re-called the multiplex PCR reads through MiXCR, storing one row per CDR3 protein. The sample lists 600,000 to 800,000 distinct CDR3 sequences; about 32% were seen once. The time point was: persistent/refractory GD, antithyroid drugs over 5 years with positive TRAb. RNA extracted from PBMCs served as the sequencing template. CDR1 and CDR2 (germline): SGHKS, YYEKEE (reference sequence). This CDR3 comprises 16 residues. This sequence was found in a female donor with Graves disease. The sequencing used peripheral blood mononuclear cells (PBMCs), collected when the disease was refractory, from a patient treated with antithyroid drugs. The chain recombines TRBV5-5 with TRBJ2-7; 8 nucleotides match TRBD1. CDR3 in DNA: TGCGCCAGCAGCCTGACAGGGGAATCCTACTCCTACGAGCAGTACTTC. Its protein is CASSLTGESYSYEQYF.